This T cell receptor beta chain was observed in a study of shared clonotypes between healthy human individuals. Findings and limits, study-wide: Richness estimates generally favored naive over memory subsets.

About this clone itself: Its specificity is unknown.

The donors were adults (healthy and HIV-negative) with no recent acute infections or vaccinations. V dropped 3 bases and J dropped 4 bases, with 10 bases sitting between them. The CDR3 has 13 amino acids. The germline gives CDR1 SGDLS, CDR2 YYNGEE. TCRdb's copy holds only in-frame clones and misses some; the assay was immunoSEQ multiplex PCR. The data contain 2 million to 3 million clones, 90% to 95% of them singletons. Material: naive CD4+ T cells from PBMCs. The sample's subset: CD45RA+ positively selected. The V gene is TRBV9, the J gene TRBJ1-1; the D gene is possibly TRBD1 (5 bases). This TCR was sampled from a man younger than 30 in good health. Some clones in this sample may be carry-over from other donors' samples. CDR3 amino acids: CASSATVGTEAFF. CDR3 bases: TGTGCCAGCAGCGCGACAGTCGGCACTGAAGCTTTCTTT.